This T cell receptor (beta chain) stems from a study of blood T cell repertoires in COVID-19. Study at large: PBMCs, B-cell-depleted T cells, or T cells provided the cDNA or gDNA that made up the material.

In the original analysis: By means of reference gene primer amplification, nucleated cell counts were estimated. Clones were read by immunoSEQ multiplex PCR, and TCRdb kept only the in-frame ones, dropping some. D and trimming were read from the DNA, whereas the V and J calls and clone size are those reported in that table. The data hold roughly 89,000 clones, with more than 80% observed a single time. The V and J ends lost 5 bases and 0 bases respectively, with 8 bases between them. CDR1 is SGHTA and CDR2 is FQGTGA in the germline V gene. This CDR3 is 15 amino acids long. The chain uses TRBV7-3 and TRBJ2-6; a weak D match, TRBD2 (5 bases). This TCR came from a woman in her 70s with acute or convalescent COVID-19. Material: peripheral blood. The CDR3 nucleotides are TGTGCCAGCAGCGTAGGAGGCTCTGGGGCCAACGTCCTGACTTTC. Protein: CASSVGGSGANVLTF.